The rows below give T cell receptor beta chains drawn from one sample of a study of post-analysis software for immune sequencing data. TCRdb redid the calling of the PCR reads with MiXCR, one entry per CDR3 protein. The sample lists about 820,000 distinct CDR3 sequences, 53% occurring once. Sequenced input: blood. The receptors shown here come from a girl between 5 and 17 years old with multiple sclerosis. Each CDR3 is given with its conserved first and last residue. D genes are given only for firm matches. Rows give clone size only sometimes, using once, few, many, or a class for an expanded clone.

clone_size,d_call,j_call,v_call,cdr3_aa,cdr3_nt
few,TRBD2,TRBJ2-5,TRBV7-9,CASSSDLGTSGRSWRETQYF,TGTGCCAGCAGCTCTGATCTCGGGACTAGCGGGAGGTCCTGGAGGGAGACCCAGTACTTC
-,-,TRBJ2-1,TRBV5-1,CASRSRDDEQFF,TGCGCCAGCAGATCTAGAGACGATGAGCAGTTCTTC
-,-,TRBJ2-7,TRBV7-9,CASWGDEQYF,TGTGCCTCCTGGGGGGACGAGCAGTACTTC
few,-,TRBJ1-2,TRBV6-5,CASSYSKLPGNLNYGYTF,TGTGCCAGCAGTTACTCGAAGCTCCCAGGCAACTTAAACTATGGCTACACCTTC
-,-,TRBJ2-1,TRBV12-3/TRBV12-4,CASSGILNEQFF,TGTGCCAGCAGTGGGATCCTCAATGAGCAGTTCTTC
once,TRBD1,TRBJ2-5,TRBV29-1,CNVELGQPPAQYF,TGCAACGTTGAATTGGGACAGCCCCCGGCCCAGTACTTC
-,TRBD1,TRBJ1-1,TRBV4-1,CASSRKTGGVGDTEAFF,TGCGCCAGCAGCCGCAAAACAGGGGGCGTTGGAGACACTGAAGCTTTCTTT
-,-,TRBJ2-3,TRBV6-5,CASSYKTGDSTDTQYF,TGTGCCAGTAGTTACAAAACAGGGGACTCCACAGATACGCAGTATTTT
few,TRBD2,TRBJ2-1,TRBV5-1,CASSATSGPQEQFF,TGCGCCAGCAGCGCGACTAGCGGCCCTCAGGAGCAGTTCTTC
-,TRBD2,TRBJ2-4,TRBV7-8,CASSPRGLAGLLAKNIQYF,TGTGCCAGCAGCCCACGGGGACTAGCGGGGTTATTAGCCAAAAACATTCAGTATTTC
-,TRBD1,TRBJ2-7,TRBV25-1,CASSGAPGGGSYEQYF,TGTGCCAGCAGTGGGGCACCAGGGGGTGGCTCCTACGAGCAGTACTTC
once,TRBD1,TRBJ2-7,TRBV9,CTSSVGGTGSSYEQYF,TGTACCAGCAGCGTAGGGGGGACAGGGAGCTCCTACGAGCAGTACTTC
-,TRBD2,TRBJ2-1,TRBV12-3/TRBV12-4,CASSFGSSGSYNEQFF,TGTGCCAGCAGTTTTGGGTCTAGCGGGAGTTACAATGAGCAGTTCTTC
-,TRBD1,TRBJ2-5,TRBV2,CASSQTRGTGIGETQYF,TGTGCCAGCAGTCAAACCCGCGGGACAGGGATAGGAGAGACCCAGTACTTC
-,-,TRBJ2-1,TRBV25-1,CASSDPDSSSYNEQFF,TGTGCCAGCAGTGACCCCGACTCGAGCTCCTACAATGAGCAGTTCTTC
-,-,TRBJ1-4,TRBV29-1,CSVTVMDGEKLFF,TGCAGCGTCACAGTGATGGACGGTGAAAAACTGTTTTTT
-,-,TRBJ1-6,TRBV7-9,CASSRDNNSPLHF,TGTGCCAGCAGCCGAGATAATAATTCACCCCTCCACTTT
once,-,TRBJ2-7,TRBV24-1,CATSDGRTPYEQYF,TGTGCCACCAGTGATGGCAGGACCCCCTACGAGCAGTACTTC
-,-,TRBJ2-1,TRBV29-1,CSVEPLGGSAYNEQFF,TGCAGCGTTGAACCACTGGGCGGTAGCGCCTACAATGAGCAGTTCTTC
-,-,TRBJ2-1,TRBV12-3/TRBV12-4,CASIGSSYFSYNEQFF,TGTGCCAGCATAGGAAGTTCCTATTTCTCCTACAATGAGCAGTTCTTC
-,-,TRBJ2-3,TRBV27,CASSLGAGWGDTQYF,TGTGCCAGCAGTTTAGGCGCGGGATGGGGAGATACGCAGTATTTT
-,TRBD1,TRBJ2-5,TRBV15,CATSKQGGQETQYF,TGTGCCACCAGCAAACAGGGGGGCCAAGAGACCCAGTACTTC
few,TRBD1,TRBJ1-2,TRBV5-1,CASSLGQGFNYGYTF,TGCGCCAGCAGCTTGGGACAGGGGTTTAACTATGGCTACACCTTC
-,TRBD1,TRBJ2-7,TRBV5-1,CASSFNTGTAYEQYF,TGCGCCAGCAGCTTCAACACAGGGACAGCCTACGAGCAGTACTTC